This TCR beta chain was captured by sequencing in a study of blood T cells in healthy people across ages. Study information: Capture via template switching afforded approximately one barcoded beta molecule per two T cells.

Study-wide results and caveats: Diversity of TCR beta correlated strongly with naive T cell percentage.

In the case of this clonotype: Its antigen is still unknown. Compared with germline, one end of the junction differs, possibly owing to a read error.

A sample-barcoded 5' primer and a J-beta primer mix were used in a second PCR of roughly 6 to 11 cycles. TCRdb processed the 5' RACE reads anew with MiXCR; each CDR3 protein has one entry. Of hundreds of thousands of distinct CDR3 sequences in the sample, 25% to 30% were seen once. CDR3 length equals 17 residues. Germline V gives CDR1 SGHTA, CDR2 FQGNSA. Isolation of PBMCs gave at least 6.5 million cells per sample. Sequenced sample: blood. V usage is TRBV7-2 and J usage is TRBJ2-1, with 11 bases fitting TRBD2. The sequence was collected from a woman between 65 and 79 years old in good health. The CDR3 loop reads CAGSPHLTSGKGEEQFF. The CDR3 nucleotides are TGTGCCGGCAGCCCACACCTGACTAGCGGGAAGGGAGAGGAGCAGTTCTTC.